This is a list of T cell receptor beta chains from one sample in a study of cytomegalovirus exposure and HLA in healthy donors. Sequenced by immunoSEQ multiplex PCR; TCRdb stores in-frame clones only, minus some. The profile shows approximately 200,000 clones, approximately 80% of them singletons. Sequenced material: PBMCs. The origin of the receptors is a man between 40 and 49 years old in good health and CMV-seronegative. CDR3s include the opening cysteine and the closing phenylalanine or tryptophan. The size of a clone is reported for some rows only, either as once, few or many, or as a class for expanded clones.

TRBV5-8	TRBJ2-5	once	CASSTGLAPQETQYF
TRBV10-3	TRBJ2-1	NA	CAIGAVAYEQFF
TRBV5-6	TRBJ2-7	NA	CASSLFSSLAGGPGEQYF
TRBV28	TRBJ1-6	NA	CASSSSQGLYNSPLHF
TRBV5-1	TRBJ1-1	NA	CASSRTRSLNTEAFF
TRBV6-1	TRBJ1-1	NA	CAGQGARTEAFF
TRBV5-4	TRBJ2-1	NA	CASSSWTSGRPPGYNEQFF
TRBV7-9	TRBJ1-2	NA	CASSFGLQKEGYTF
TRBV13	TRBJ2-3	few	CASSSRTSGGADTQYF
TRBV2	TRBJ2-3	NA	CASKLEGVPDTQYF
TRBV7-8	TRBJ2-5	NA	CASCSGDGQETQYF
TRBV5-1	TRBJ2-5	NA	CASSLASSETQYF
TRBV5-4	TRBJ2-5	NA	CASSSFSGRQETQYF
TRBV2	TRBJ1-5	few	CASTGGSGQPQHF
TRBV28	TRBJ1-4	NA	CASSPLLEREKLFF
TRBV5-6	TRBJ2-2	NA	CAPSQGLADNTGELFF
TRBV5-8	TRBJ2-7	NA	CASSLYWTRSPWSSYEQYF
TRBV28	TRBJ2-3	NA	CASSLPRLGTDTQYF
TRBV7-3	TRBJ2-6	NA	CASSGHAGQGFSGANVLTF
TRBV7-9	TRBJ2-5	NA	CASSLLGTLKETQYF
TRBV29-1	TRBJ2-5	NA	CSVKGLAGGWGETQYF
TRBV28	TRBJ2-3	NA	CASSTASGEHFTDTQYF
TRBV27	TRBJ2-3	NA	CASSGLAWSTDTQYF
TRBV10-3	TRBJ1-6	NA	CAISEARGSYNSPLHF
TRBV6-5	TRBJ1-2	NA	CASSYTDRTGYGYTF
TRBV19	TRBJ2-1	NA	CASWDSRRSSYNEQFF
TRBV7-2	TRBJ2-7	NA	CASRASANYEQYF
TRBV15	TRBJ2-3	NA	CATSRDLTDTQYF
TRBV28	TRBJ2-7	NA	CASSYGQESSYEQYF
TRBV2	TRBJ1-3	NA	CASSFSGNTIYF
TRBV28	TRBJ1-5	NA	CASSLFTGGDQPQHF
TRBV19	TRBJ1-5	NA	CASRSQGAGNQPQHF
TRBV13	TRBJ1-1	few	CASSPQEGGIRHTEAFF
TRBV19	TRBJ1-5	NA	CASSIRPSGFSNQPQHF
TRBV9	TRBJ2-5	NA	CASSLGGGSAETQYF
TRBV11-2	TRBJ1-5	NA	CASSLGAHQPQHF
TRBV29-1	TRBJ2-7	once	CSVGTGTTYEQYF